The TCR beta chain under discussion was sequenced for a study of cytomegalovirus exposure and HLA in healthy donors. Primers included in the PCR were 60 Vbeta and 13 Jbeta primers. Repertoires were generated with immunoSEQ multiplex PCR, while TCRdb's copy carries only in-frame clones and drops some. This sample yields around 230,000 clones, of which approximately 79% are seen a single time; about 1.7% belongs to the top ten. Germline V CDR1 and CDR2: SQVTM, ANQGSEA. The ends were cut back, 1 base at V and 9 bases at J, with 15 bases in the middle. This CDR3 has 13 amino acids. The sequenced sample consisted of PBMCs. This sequence originates from a male donor in good health and CMV-seronegative. This chain links TRBV29-1 with TRBJ1-1; a weak D match, TRBD1 (6 bases). The DNA for the CDR3 is TGCAGCGTTGAAGTTCCGGGGGGCGAACAAGCTTTCTTT. Translating it yields CSVEVPGGEQAFF. Full variable domain (missing parts from reference TRBV29-1 and TRBJ1-1): SAVISQKPSRDICQRGTSLTIQCQVDSQVTMMFWYRQQPGQSLTLIATANQGSEATYESGFVIDKFPISRPNLTFSTLTVSNMSPEDSSIYLCSVEVPGGEQAFFGQGTRLTVV.